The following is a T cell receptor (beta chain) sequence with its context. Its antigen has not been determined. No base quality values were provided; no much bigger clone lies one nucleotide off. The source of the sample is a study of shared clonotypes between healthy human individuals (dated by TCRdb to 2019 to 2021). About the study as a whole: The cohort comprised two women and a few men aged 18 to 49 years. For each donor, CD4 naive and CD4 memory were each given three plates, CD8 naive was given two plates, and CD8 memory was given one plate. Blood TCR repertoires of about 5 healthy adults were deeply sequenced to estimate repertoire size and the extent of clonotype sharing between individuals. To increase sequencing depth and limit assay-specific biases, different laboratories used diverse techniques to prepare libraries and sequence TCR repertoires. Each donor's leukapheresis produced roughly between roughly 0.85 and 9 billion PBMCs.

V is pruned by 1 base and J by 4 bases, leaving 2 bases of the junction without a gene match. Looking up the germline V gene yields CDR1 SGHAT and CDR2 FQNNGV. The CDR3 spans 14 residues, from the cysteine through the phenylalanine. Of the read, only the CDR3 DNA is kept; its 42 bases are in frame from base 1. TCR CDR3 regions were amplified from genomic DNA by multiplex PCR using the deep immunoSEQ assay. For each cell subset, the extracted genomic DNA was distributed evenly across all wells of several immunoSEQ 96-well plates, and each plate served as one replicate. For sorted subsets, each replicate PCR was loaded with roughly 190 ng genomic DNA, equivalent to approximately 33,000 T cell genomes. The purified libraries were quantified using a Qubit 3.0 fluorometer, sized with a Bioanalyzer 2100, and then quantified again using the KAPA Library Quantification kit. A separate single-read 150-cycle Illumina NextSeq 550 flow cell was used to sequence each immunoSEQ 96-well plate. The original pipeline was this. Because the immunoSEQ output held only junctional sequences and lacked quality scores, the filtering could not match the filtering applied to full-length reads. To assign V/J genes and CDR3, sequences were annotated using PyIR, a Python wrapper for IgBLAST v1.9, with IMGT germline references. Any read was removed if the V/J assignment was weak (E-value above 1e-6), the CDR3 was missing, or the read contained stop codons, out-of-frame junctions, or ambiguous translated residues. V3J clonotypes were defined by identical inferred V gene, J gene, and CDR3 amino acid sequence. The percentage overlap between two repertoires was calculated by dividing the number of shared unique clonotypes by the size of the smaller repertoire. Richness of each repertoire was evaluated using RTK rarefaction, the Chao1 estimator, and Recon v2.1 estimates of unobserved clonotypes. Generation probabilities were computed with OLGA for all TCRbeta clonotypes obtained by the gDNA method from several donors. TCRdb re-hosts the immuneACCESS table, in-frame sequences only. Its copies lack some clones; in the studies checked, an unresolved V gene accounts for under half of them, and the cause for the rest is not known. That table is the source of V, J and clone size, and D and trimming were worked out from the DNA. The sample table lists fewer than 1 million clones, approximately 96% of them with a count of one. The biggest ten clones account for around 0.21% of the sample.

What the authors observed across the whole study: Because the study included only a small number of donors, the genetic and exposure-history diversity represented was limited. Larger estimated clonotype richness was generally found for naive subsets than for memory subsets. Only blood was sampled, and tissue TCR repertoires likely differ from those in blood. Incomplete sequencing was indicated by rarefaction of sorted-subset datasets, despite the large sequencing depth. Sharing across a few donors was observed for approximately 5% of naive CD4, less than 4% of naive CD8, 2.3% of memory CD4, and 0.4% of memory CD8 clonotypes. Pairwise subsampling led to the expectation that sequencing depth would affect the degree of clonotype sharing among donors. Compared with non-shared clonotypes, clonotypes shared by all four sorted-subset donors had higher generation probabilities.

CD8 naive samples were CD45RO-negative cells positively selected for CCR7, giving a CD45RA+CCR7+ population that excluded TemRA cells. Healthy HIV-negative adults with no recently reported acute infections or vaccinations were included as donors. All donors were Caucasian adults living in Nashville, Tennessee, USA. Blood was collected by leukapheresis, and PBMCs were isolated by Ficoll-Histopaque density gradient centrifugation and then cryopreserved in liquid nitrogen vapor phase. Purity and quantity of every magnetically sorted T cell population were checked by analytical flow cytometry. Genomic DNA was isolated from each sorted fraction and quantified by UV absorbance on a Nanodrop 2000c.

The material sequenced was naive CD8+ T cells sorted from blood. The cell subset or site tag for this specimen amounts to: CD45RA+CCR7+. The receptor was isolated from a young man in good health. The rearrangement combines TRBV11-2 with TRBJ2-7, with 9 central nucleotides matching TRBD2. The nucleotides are TGTGCCAGCAGCTTAGGGAGCGGGAGGTACGAGCAGTACTTC. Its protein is CASSLGSGRYEQYF.